Below, one T cell receptor beta chain is given with its context. The entry originates in a study of OX40 agonist ivuxolimab in advanced cancers. Study overall: The treatment was a fully human IgG2 OX40 agonist, ivuxolimab. The patients received ivuxolimab by intravenous route every 2 weeks at 0.01 to 10 mg/kg.

Trimming stripped 6 bases from V and 4 bases from J, with 12 bases between. CDR1 and CDR2 from the germline V gene are MNHEY and SMNVEV (reference sequence). The CDR3 runs to 13 residues. Only in-frame clones appear in the TCRdb table, and some are missing; sequencing was by immunoSEQ multiplex PCR. The table has some 73,000 clones, 80% to 90% seen once. This chain connects TRBV27 to TRBJ1-1; D remains ambiguous. The sample in question was CD4+ or CD8+ T cells sorted from blood, obtained in a trial of the OX40 agonist ivuxolimab. This clonotype was sampled from an adult with an advanced solid tumor such as melanoma, head and neck, liver or kidney cancer. The CDR3 region is CASSPWEATEAFF. As DNA, the CDR3 is TGTGCCAGCAGCCCTTGGGAGGCCACTGAAGCTTTCTTT.